A selection of T cell receptor beta chains follows, all from one sample in a study of human T cells and chemical hapten exposure. TCRdb independently ran MiXCR on the RACE reads; one entry per CDR3 protein. The sample has 80,000 to 100,000 distinct CDR3 sequences, around 9% seen once. The sample comprised whole blood. Source of these receptors: a female donor in good health. Some clones in this sample may be carry-over from other donors' samples. CDR3s include the opening cysteine and the closing phenylalanine or tryptophan. The D gene is left open where the match is weak. The size of a clone is reported for some rows only, either as once, few or many, or as a class for expanded clones.

V gene,J gene,D gene,clone size,CDR3 protein,CDR3 DNA
TRBV27,TRBJ1-1,-,-,CASTPQGRTEAFF,TGTGCCAGCACCCCACAGGGAAGGACTGAAGCTTTCTTT
TRBV29-1,TRBJ2-1,-,-,CSVVRLGEQFF,TGCAGCGTTGTCAGGCTAGGTGAGCAGTTCTTC
TRBV20-1,TRBJ2-3,-,-,CSARGRDFTDTQYF,TGCAGTGCTAGAGGGAGGGACTTCACAGATACGCAGTATTTT
TRBV19,TRBJ2-3,-,few,CASSIDPDLTVTDTQYF,TGTGCCAGTAGTATAGATCCCGACCTGACGGTCACAGATACGCAGTATTTT
TRBV20-1,TRBJ1-1,-,-,CSAPNGIEAFF,TGCAGTGCTCCGAACGGGATAGAAGCTTTCTTT
TRBV6-5,TRBJ2-3,-,many,CASSYGSTGSDTQYF,TGTGCCAGCAGTTACGGGAGCACGGGGTCAGATACGCAGTATTTT
TRBV19,TRBJ2-2,TRBD1,-,CASTPGPTGTGVTGELFF,TGTGCCAGTACCCCTGGACCCACCGGGACAGGGGTGACCGGGGAGCTGTTTTTT
TRBV30,TRBJ2-7,TRBD1,many,CAWSVLGTGGYEQYF,TGTGCCTGGAGTGTACTAGGGACAGGGGGTTACGAGCAGTACTTC
TRBV11-1,TRBJ1-1,TRBD1,-,CASSSLGQGNTEAFF,TGTGCCAGCAGCTCGCTGGGACAGGGGAACACTGAAGCTTTCTTT
TRBV6-2/TRBV6-3,TRBJ2-7,TRBD2,few,CASSPGLAGGYEQYF,TGTGCCAGCAGCCCGGGACTAGCGGGAGGTTACGAGCAGTACTTC
TRBV5-1,TRBJ2-2,TRBD2,-,CASSLASGDTGELFF,TGCGCCAGCAGCTTGGCTAGCGGGGACACCGGGGAGCTGTTTTTT